This is a list of T cell receptor beta chains from one sample in a study of Graves' ophthalmopathy and Graves' hyperthyroidism. MiXCR was run by TCRdb on the multiplex PCR reads, yielding one entry per CDR3 protein. The sample consists of roughly 1.1 million distinct CDR3 sequences, roughly two fifths of them appearing once. The sample was peripheral blood or thyroid tissue (not recorded which). Source of these receptors: an adult man with Graves' hyperthyroidism. Both conserved end residues are part of each CDR3. The D gene is left open where the match is weak. Expanded clones get a size class; other rows say once, few or many, or leave the size out.

TRBV24-1	15	many	TRBD2	TRBJ2-7	TGTGCCACCAGTGGGAGCGGGGACTTCTCCTACGAGCAGTACTTC	CATSGSGDFSYEQYF
TRBV5-1	15	-	-	TRBJ2-7	TGCGCCAGCAGCGCCGACCCCATCATGGGCTACGAGCAGTACTTC	CASSADPIMGYEQYF
TRBV25-1	17	-	-	TRBJ1-2	-	CASIYLCSVGSKGGYTF
TRBV12-5	14	few	TRBD1	TRBJ2-5	TGTGCTAGTGGTTCCGGGACAGGCCACGAGACCCAGTACTTC	CASGSGTGHETQYF
TRBV7-8	13	-	-	TRBJ1-6	TGTGCCAGCAAGGACGGAAGAAATTCACCCCTCCACTTT	CASKDGRNSPLHF
TRBV10-3	13	many	-	TRBJ1-5	TGTGCCACGACAGAGAATAGCAATCAGCCCCAGCATTTT	CATTENSNQPQHF
TRBV7-8	13	many	-	TRBJ2-5	TGTGCCAGCAGCTTATCAGGCGGAGAGACCCAGTACTTC	CASSLSGGETQYF
TRBV25-1	13	-	TRBD1	TRBJ2-7	TGTGCCAGCCCCCGGGACAGGGCGGGCGAGCAGTACTTC	CASPRDRAGEQYF
TRBV6-5	16	-	TRBD1	TRBJ1-2	TGTGCCAGCAGGCTAGAAACAGGGGACAACCGTTTTGGCTACACCTTC	CASRLETGDNRFGYTF
TRBV20-1	15	many	-	TRBJ2-7	TGCAGTGCTAGAGGGCAATTGGGCAGGGCGTACGAGCAGTACTTC	CSARGQLGRAYEQYF
TRBV28	12	-	-	TRBJ1-4	TGTGCCAGCAGTCCCCGACCTGAAAAACTGTTTTTT	CASSPRPEKLFF
TRBV5-1	15	once	-	TRBJ2-7	TGCGCCAGCAGCGGCACTTCCCGGGACTTCTCTGTGCAGTACTTC	CASSGTSRDFSVQYF
TRBV2	14	many	-	TRBJ1-1	TGTGCCAGCAGTGAATCAACAGGAAACACTGAAGCTTTCTTT	CASSESTGNTEAFF
TRBV16	15	few	-	TRBJ2-7	TGTGCCAGCAGCCTTCCCGCCAGGGCCTCCTACGAGCAGTACTTC	CASSLPARASYEQYF
TRBV29-1	12	-	-	TRBJ1-3	TGCAGCAGCCCGGACTCTGGAAACACCATATATTTT	CSSPDSGNTIYF
TRBV7-4	17	-	-	TRBJ2-7	TGTGCCAGCAGCGCCAGCAGTGACTCCGGGCAGGGTTACGAGCAGTACTTC	CASSASSDSGQGYEQYF
TRBV20-1	18	-	-	TRBJ2-7	TGCAGTGCTAGAGATGGAGGTGGGGCAGGGTGGTTTTCCTACGAGCAGTACTTC	CSARDGGGAGWFSYEQYF
TRBV24-1	16	few	-	TRBJ2-7	TGTGCCAGCAGTTTATTCCGTAGTACTAGCTCCTACGAGCAGTACTTC	CASSLFRSTSSYEQYF
TRBV2	16	-	-	TRBJ1-3	TGTGCCAGCAGTGAAAGATCGGGTCTCTCTGGAAACACCATATATTTT	CASSERSGLSGNTIYF
TRBV19	11	few	-	TRBJ1-1	TGTGCCAGTAGGGTGGACACTGAAGCTTTCTTT	CASRVDTEAFF
TRBV12-3/TRBV12-4	16	-	-	TRBJ2-2	TGTGCCAGCAGTTTATTCGGCTACCCAGCCACCGGGGAGCTGTTTTTT	CASSLFGYPATGELFF
TRBV20-1	14	few	-	TRBJ2-7	TGCAGTGCTAGAACCCAGGGGTCCCGCTACGAGCAGTACTTC	CSARTQGSRYEQYF
TRBV12-3/TRBV12-4	16	-	TRBD1	TRBJ1-6	TGTGCCAGCAGTTTTCAGTCGGGACAGGGAAATTCACCCCTCCACTTT	CASSFQSGQGNSPLHF
TRBV27	17	-	TRBD2	TRBJ2-5	TGTGCCAGCAGTCCATCTTTAAGTGCGGGAGGGTTGGAGACCCAGTACTTC	CASSPSLSAGGLETQYF
TRBV6-5	16	many	TRBD2	TRBJ2-5	TGTGCCAGCACCTCCGGACTAGCGGGAGTTGGAGAGACCCAGTACTTC	CASTSGLAGVGETQYF
TRBV29-1	15	-	TRBD1	TRBJ1-4	TGCAGCGTTGAACTGGACAGGGAATACAATGAAAAACTGTTTTTT	CSVELDREYNEKLFF
TRBV10-3	14	many	-	TRBJ2-2	TGTGCCACGGGGGCGCAAATGAACACCGGGGAGCTGTTTTTT	CATGAQMNTGELFF
TRBV20-1	13	-	-	TRBJ1-6	TGCAGTGCTGCGGACGGAGGGAATTCGGCCCTCCACTTT	CSAADGGNSALHF
TRBV12-3/TRBV12-4	13	many	-	TRBJ1-1	TGTGCCAGCAAACACGGAGGCAACCTTGAAGCTTTCTTT	CASKHGGNLEAFF
TRBV10-3	13	-	-	TRBJ1-5	TGTGCCATCAGTGGCAGGGAGAATCAGCCCCAGCATTTT	CAISGRENQPQHF
TRBV4-2	13	-	TRBD1	TRBJ1-2	TGTGCCAGCAGTTTACTTCGGACAGGGGCCTACACCTTC	CASSLLRTGAYTF
TRBV7-3	15	many	TRBD2	TRBJ2-2	TGTGCCAGCAGTACGACTAGCGGGAGTAGCGGGGAGCTGTTTTTT	CASSTTSGSSGELFF
TRBV12-3/TRBV12-4	15	few	TRBD1	TRBJ2-7	TGTGCCAGCAGCAGCACGGGACAGTTTACCTACGAGCAGTACTTC	CASSSTGQFTYEQYF
TRBV2	15	-	-	TRBJ1-2	TGTGCCAGCAGTTTGGGACCCCCTACTAACTATGGCTACACCTTC	CASSLGPPTNYGYTF
TRBV29-1	11	-	-	TRBJ2-3	TGCAGCGTTGACCTCGGTGATACGCAGTATTTT	CSVDLGDTQYF
TRBV13	10	many	-	TRBJ2-5	TGTGCCAGCAGCCCCATAACCCAGTACTTC	CASSPITQYF
TRBV6-4	17	few	TRBD2	TRBJ2-2	TGTGCCAGCAGTCTGGTCCCTAGCGGGAGTCGGACCGGGGAGCTGTTTTTT	CASSLVPSGSRTGELFF
TRBV7-2	16	-	-	TRBJ1-4	TGTGCCAGCAGCTCGCCGGGCAGGGACGATAGTGAAAGACTGTTTTTT	CASSSPGRDDSERLFF
TRBV15	12	many	TRBD1	TRBJ1-2	TGTGCCACCAGCACGAGGACAGGTGGCTACACCTTC	CATSTRTGGYTF
TRBV6-1	13	few	-	TRBJ2-5	TGTGCCAGCGGTTTCGAGGGTAACGAGACCCAGTACTTC	CASGFEGNETQYF
TRBV5-8	14	many	-	TRBJ2-5	TGTGCCAGCAGCTTGTCACAGGGACAAGAGACCCAGTACTTC	CASSLSQGQETQYF
TRBV5-6	16	-	-	TRBJ1-3	TGTGCCAGCAGCTTCAGGTCAGGGGCTTCTGGAAACACCATATATTTT	CASSFRSGASGNTIYF
TRBV2	12	-	-	TRBJ2-5	TGTGCCAGCAGTGGATGGCGAGAGACCCAGTACTTC	CASSGWRETQYF
TRBV6-5	14	few	-	TRBJ1-4	TGTGCCAGCAGTGAAAACGGGCGGGCGGAAAAACTGTTTTTT	CASSENGRAEKLFF
TRBV5-1	15	-	-	TRBJ2-7	TGTGCCAGCAGTTTCCATGGGAGACACCCCTACGAGCAGTACTTC	CASSFHGRHPYEQYF
TRBV9	17	many	TRBD1	TRBJ1-6	TGTGCCAGCAGCGTGTCTACCGGGACAGCTAATAATTCACCCCTCCACTTT	CASSVSTGTANNSPLHF
TRBV10-3	12	once	TRBD1	TRBJ1-2	TGTGCCAACCAGGGGACAGACTATGGCTACACCTTC	CANQGTDYGYTF
TRBV10-3	15	-	TRBD1	TRBJ1-5	TGTGCCATCAGTGAACTTGGACAGGGGTTTCAGCCCCAGCATTTT	CAISELGQGFQPQHF
TRBV29-1	14	-	-	TRBJ1-3	TGCAGCGTTATGGGGTTGTTCTCCGGAAACACCATATATTTT	CSVMGLFSGNTIYF
TRBV14	12	-	-	TRBJ2-7	TGTGCCAGCAGCCAAGACTTTTATGTGCAGTACTTC	CASSQDFYVQYF
TRBV4-2	17	few	TRBD1	TRBJ1-2	TGTGCCAGCAGTCCGTGGGACAGGGGGCGGGTGGACTATGGCTACACCTTC	CASSPWDRGRVDYGYTF
TRBV20-1	12	many	-	TRBJ2-7	TGCAGTTCCGTCGGGGCCTCCTACGAGCAGTACTTC	CSSVGASYEQYF
TRBV10-3	14	many	TRBD2	TRBJ2-5	TGTGCCATCACCCGGGGAGGGGCTGGGGAGACCCAGTACTTC	CAITRGGAGETQYF
TRBV2	14	many	TRBD1	TRBJ2-2	TGTGCCAGCAGCAAGGACAGGGGGACCGGGGAGCTGTTTTTT	CASSKDRGTGELFF
TRBV28	16	few	TRBD2	TRBJ2-7	TGTGCCAGCAGTCCCGGACTAGCGGGGGGCCCCAGTGAGCAGTACTTC	CASSPGLAGGPSEQYF